This entry lists 2 T cell receptor beta chains sequenced from one sample in a study of T cell responses to AZD1222 COVID-19 vaccine. Sequencing used immunoSEQ multiplex PCR; TCRdb keeps in-frame clones, though not all of them. The table includes about 54,000 clones, about 90% detected once. This specimen was peripheral blood, taken on day 0 of AZD1222 vaccination. The origin of the receptors is an adult in good health.

The CDR3: CASSSPGTSEDNEQFF. The CDR3 coding sequence is TGTGCCAGCAGCTCGCCCGGGACTAGCGAAGACAATGAGCAGTTCTTC. V is TRBV7-3 and J is TRBJ2-1; 10 nucleotides match TRBD2. J lost 5 bases, V lost 4 bases, and 8 bases had no gene match. Germline V lookup: CDR1 SGHTA, CDR2 FQGTGA. The CDR3 runs to 16 residues.

The chain combines TRBV7-2 with TRBJ1-5; a possible D gene is TRBD1 (6 bases). Germline V gene lookup returns CDR1 SGHTA and CDR2 FQGNSA. This CDR3 contains 14 residues. Trimming removed 5 bases at V and 9 bases at J, with 17 bases between. The CDR3 nucleotides are TGTGCCAGCAGCCAAGACAGGTCGGGGTTGCCCCAGCATTTT. Its translation is CASSQDRSGLPQHF.